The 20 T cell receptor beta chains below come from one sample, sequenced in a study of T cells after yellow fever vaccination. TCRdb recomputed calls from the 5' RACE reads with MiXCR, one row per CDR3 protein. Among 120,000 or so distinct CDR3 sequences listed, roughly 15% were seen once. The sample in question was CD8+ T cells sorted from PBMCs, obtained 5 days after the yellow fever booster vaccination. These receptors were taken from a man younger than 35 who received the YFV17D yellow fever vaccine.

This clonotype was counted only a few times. The CDR3 loop reads CASSQTGTGVGEQYF. Written as DNA, the CDR3 is TGCGCCAGCAGCCAGACCGGGACAGGGGTGGGTGAGCAGTACTTC. This rearrangement joins TRBV4-1 to TRBJ2-7, with 10 positions matching TRBD1. Germline V gives CDR1 MGHRA, CDR2 YSYEKL. The CDR3 length is 15 residues. With V trimmed by 3 bases and J by 7 bases, 9 bases remained unmatched.

This CDR3 reads CASSHSTGGNYGYTF. The CDR3 region has the DNA TGCGCCAGCAGCCACTCCACTGGAGGGAACTATGGCTACACCTTC. The chain carries TRBV4-3 and TRBJ1-2; D gene uncertain. Germline lookup yields CDR1 LGHNA and CDR2 YSLEER. This CDR3 has 15 amino acids. Trimming shortened V by 3 bases and J by 2 bases, and 13 bases separated the two germline ends.

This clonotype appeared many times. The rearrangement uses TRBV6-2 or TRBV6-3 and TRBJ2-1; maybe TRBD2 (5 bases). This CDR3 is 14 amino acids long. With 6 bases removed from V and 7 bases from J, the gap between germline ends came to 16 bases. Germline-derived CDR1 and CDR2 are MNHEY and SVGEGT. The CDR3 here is CASRDSKVGNEQFF. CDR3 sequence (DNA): TGTGCCAGCAGGGACTCTAAGGTAGGGAATGAGCAGTTCTTC.

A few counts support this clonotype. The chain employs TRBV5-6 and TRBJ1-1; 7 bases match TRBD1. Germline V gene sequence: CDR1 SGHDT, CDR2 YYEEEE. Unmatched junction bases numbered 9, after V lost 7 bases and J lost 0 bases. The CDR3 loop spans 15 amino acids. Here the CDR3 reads CASLARGLVNTEAFF. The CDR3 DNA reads TGTGCCAGCCTTGCCAGGGGGTTGGTGAACACTGAAGCTTTCTTT.

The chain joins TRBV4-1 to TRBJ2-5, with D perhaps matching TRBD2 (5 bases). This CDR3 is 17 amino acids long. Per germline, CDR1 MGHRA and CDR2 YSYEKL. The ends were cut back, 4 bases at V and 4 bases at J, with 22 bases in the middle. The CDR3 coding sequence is TGCGCCAGCAGCCCCAGATCTTCAGGCAGCGGAGGAGAGACCCAGTACTTC. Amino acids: CASSPRSSGSGGETQYF.

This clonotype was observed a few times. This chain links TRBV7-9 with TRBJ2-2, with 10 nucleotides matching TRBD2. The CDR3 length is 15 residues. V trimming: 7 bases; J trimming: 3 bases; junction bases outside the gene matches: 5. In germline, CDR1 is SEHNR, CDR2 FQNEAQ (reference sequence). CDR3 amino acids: CASNGLADDTGELFF. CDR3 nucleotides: TGTGCCAGCAACGGACTAGCGGATGACACCGGGGAGCTGTTTTTT. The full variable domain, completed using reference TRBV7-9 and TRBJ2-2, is DTGVSQNPRHKITKRGQNVTFRCDPISEHNRLYWYRQTLGQGPEFLTYFQNEAQLEKSRLLSDRFSAERPKGSFSTLEIQRTEQGDSAMYLCASNGLADDTGELFFGEGSRLTVL.

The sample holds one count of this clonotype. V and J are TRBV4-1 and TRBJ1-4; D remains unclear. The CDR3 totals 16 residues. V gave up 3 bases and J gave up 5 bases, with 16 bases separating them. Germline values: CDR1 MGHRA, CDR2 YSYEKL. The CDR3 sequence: CASSQPTGSINEKLFF. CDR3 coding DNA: TGCGCCAGCAGCCAGCCCACGGGGAGCATAAATGAAAAACTGTTTTTT.

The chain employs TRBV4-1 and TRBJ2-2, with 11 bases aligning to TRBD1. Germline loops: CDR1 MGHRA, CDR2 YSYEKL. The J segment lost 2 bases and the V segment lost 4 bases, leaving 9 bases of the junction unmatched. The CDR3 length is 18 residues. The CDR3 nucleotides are TGCGCCAGCAGCCCCGTCGGGACAGGGGGTTTTAACACCGGGGAGCTGTTTTTT. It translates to CASSPVGTGGFNTGELFF.

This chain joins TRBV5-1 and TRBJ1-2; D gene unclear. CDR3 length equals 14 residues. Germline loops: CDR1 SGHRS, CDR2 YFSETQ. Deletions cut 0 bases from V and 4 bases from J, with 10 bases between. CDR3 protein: CASSLASRTYGYTF. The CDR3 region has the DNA TGCGCCAGCAGCTTGGCTTCTCGGACCTATGGCTACACCTTC.

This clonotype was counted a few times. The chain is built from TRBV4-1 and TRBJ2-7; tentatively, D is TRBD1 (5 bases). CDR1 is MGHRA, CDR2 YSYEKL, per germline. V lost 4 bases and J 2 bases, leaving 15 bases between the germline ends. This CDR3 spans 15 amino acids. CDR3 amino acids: CASSPQPAGTYEQYV. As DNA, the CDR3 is TGCGCCAGCAGCCCACAACCGGCAGGGACCTACGAGCAGTACGTC.

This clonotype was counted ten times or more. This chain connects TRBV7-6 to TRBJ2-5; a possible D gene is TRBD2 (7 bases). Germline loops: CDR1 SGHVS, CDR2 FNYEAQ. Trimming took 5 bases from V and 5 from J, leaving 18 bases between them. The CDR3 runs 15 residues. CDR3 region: CASSPIGGARETQYF. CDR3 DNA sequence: TGTGCCAGCAGCCCAATTGGGGGGGCTCGGGAGACCCAGTACTTC.

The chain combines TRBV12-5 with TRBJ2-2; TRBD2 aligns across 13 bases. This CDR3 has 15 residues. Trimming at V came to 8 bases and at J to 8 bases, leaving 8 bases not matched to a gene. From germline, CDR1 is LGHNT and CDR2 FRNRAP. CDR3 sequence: CASWTSGGQEGELFF. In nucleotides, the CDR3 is TGTGCTAGTTGGACTAGCGGGGGTCAGGAGGGGGAGCTGTTTTTT.

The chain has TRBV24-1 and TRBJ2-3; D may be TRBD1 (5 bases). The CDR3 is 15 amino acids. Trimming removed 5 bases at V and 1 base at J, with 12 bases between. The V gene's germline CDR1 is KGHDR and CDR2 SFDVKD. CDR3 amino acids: CATSGGREGTDTQYF. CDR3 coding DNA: TGTGCCACCAGTGGGGGCAGGGAAGGCACAGATACGCAGTATTTT.

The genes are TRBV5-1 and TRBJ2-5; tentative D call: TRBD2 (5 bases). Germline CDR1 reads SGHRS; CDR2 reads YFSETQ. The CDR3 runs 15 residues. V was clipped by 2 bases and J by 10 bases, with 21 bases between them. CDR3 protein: CASSFRGPGVVGQYF. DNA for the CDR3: TGCGCCAGCAGCTTTCGGGGTCCGGGTGTGGTGGGCCAGTACTTC.

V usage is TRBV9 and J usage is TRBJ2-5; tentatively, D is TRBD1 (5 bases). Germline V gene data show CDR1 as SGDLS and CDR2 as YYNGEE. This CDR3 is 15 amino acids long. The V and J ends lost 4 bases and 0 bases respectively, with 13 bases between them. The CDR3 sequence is CASSWGPNDQETQYF. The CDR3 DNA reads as TGTGCCAGCAGCTGGGGCCCCAACGACCAAGAGACCCAGTACTTC.

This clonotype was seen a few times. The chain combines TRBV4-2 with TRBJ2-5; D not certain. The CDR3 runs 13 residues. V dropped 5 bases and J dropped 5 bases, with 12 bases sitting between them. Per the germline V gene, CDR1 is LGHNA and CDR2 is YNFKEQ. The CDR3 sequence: CASSKVGAETQYF. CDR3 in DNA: TGTGCCAGCAGCAAGGTGGGCGCGGAGACCCAGTACTTC.

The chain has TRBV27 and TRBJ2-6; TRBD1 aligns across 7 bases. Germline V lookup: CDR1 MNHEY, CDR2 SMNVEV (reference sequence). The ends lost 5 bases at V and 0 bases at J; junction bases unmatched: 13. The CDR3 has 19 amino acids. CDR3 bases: TGTGCCAGCAGTCCCCCCCCCTTCAGGGGGTTCTCTGGGGCCAACGTCCTGACTTTC. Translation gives CASSPPPFRGFSGANVLTF.

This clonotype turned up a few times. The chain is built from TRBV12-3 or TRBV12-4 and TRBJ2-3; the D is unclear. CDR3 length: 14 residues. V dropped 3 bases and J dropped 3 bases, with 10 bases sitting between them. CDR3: CASSFGEGTDTQYF. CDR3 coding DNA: TGTGCCAGCAGTTTTGGGGAAGGGACAGATACGCAGTATTTT.

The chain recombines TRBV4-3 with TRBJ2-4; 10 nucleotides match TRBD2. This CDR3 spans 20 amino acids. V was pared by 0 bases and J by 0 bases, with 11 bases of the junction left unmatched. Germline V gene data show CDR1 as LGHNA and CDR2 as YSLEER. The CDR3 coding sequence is TGCGCCAGCAGCCAAGACCCCTGGCTACTAGCGGGGCTAGCCAAAAACATTCAGTACTTC. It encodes CASSQDPWLLAGLAKNIQYF.

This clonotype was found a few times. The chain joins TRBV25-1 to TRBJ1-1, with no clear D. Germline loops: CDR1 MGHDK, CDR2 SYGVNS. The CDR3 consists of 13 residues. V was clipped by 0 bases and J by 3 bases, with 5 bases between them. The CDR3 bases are TGTGCCAGCAGTGAATATAGATACACTGAAGCTTTCTTT. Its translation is CASSEYRYTEAFF. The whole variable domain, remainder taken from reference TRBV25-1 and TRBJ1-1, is EADIYQTPRYLVIGTGKKITLECSQTMGHDKMYWYQQDPGMELHLIHYSYGVNSTEKGDLSSESTVSRIRTEHFPLTLESARPSHTSQYLCASSEYRYTEAFFGQGTRLTVV.